Each of the 29 T cell receptor beta chains below was sequenced from the same sample in a study of regulatory and conventional T cells in RAG deficiency. Produced via immunoSEQ multiplex PCR; TCRdb's table is partial and in-frame only. The repertoire consists of 5,500 to 9,000 clones, with around 90% occurring once and the leading ten covering approximately 1.5%. The sorted regulatory T cells were CD4+, CD25-high and CD127-low, with genomic DNA sequenced. These sequences were also reported in another study, on regulatory T cells. Turning to that study: The PCR used 52 TRBV and 13 TRBJ primers.

Sample: CD127- CD25+ CD4+ Tregs sorted from blood. All receptors derive from a human donor in good health.

The rearrangement links TRBV5-4 to TRBJ1-1; TRBD1 aligns across 7 bases. The length of the CDR3 is 14 residues. The V and J ends lost 4 bases and 4 bases, in that order; junction bases with no gene match: 7. Germline V gene data show CDR1 as SGHNT and CDR2 as YYREEE (reference sequence). CDR3 amino acids: CASSSYRGGTEAFF. The CDR3 bases are TGTGCCAGCAGCAGTTACAGGGGCGGCACTGAAGCTTTCTTT.

The genes are TRBV18 and TRBJ2-6, with a weak D call TRBD2 (6 bases). The germline V and J ends were trimmed by 2 bases and 2 bases, with 13 bases remaining between them. Looked up from germline, CDR1 is KGHSH and CDR2 is LQKENI. This CDR3 is built from 17 residues. As DNA, the CDR3 is TGTGCCAGCTCACCAGGGGGGAAGCTAGCTGGGGCCAACGTCCTGACTTTC. It yields the protein CASSPGGKLAGANVLTF.

The chain uses TRBV11-3 and TRBJ2-2; 9 bases match TRBD1. Per the germline V gene, CDR1 is SGHNT and CDR2 is YENEEA. With V trimmed by 3 bases and J by 5 bases, 7 bases remained unmatched. The CDR3 extends over 16 amino acids. The CDR3 sequence: CASSLGTGPGTGELFF. CDR3 DNA sequence: TGTGCCAGCAGCTTGGGGACAGGGCCTGGGACCGGGGAGCTGTTTTTT.

The chain has TRBV7-2 and TRBJ1-3; a weak D match, TRBD1 (5 bases). Trimming pared 2 bases from V and 0 bases from J, leaving 8 bases between. This CDR3 is 15 amino acids long. From germline, CDR1 is SGHTA and CDR2 FQGNSA. This chain's CDR3 is CASSLLGGSGNTIYF. CDR3 DNA sequence: TGTGCCAGCAGCTTACTGGGGGGCTCTGGAAACACCATATATTTT.

The rearrangement links TRBV30 to TRBJ2-2; maybe TRBD2 (6 bases). With 1 base removed from V and 8 bases from J, the gap between germline ends came to 23 bases. Germline CDR1 reads GTSNPN; CDR2 reads SVGIG (reference sequence). The CDR3 length is 17 residues. In nucleotides, the CDR3 is TGTGCCTGGAGTGCAAAGAAGGGACTGGGGCGATCGGGGGAGCTGTTTTTT. Translation gives CAWSAKKGLGRSGELFF.

The chain carries TRBV30 and TRBJ1-3; D is possibly TRBD1 (5 bases). This CDR3 spans 16 amino acids. V lost 0 bases, J lost 3 bases, and 15 bases lay in between. The germline V gene encodes CDR1 GTSNPN and CDR2 SVGIG (reference sequence). The CDR3 reads CAWSVGGSGFGNTIYF. The CDR3 DNA reads as TGTGCCTGGAGTGTCGGGGGTTCAGGCTTTGGAAACACCATATATTTT.

The CDR3: CASSFGTANEKLFF. The CDR3, as DNA: TGCGCCAGCAGCTTCGGGACAGCTAATGAAAAACTGTTTTTT. This chain joins TRBV5-1 and TRBJ1-4, with 7 bases identical to TRBD1. CDR1 and CDR2 (germline): SGHRS, YFSETQ. The CDR3 is 14 amino acids. With 2 bases clipped from V and 3 bases from J, the junction kept 1 base outside the gene matches.

The V and J genes are TRBV7-3 and TRBJ2-2; D not certain. V lost 4 bases and J 3 bases, leaving 15 bases between the germline ends. The CDR3 extends over 16 amino acids. The V gene's germline CDR1 is SGHTA and CDR2 FQGTGA. The CDR3 region is CASSSIGGGYTGELFF. Written as DNA, the CDR3 is TGTGCCAGCAGCTCAATCGGCGGCGGTTACACCGGGGAGCTGTTTTTT.

This clone appeared a single time. The chain joins TRBV7-2 to TRBJ2-3; 10 bases line up with TRBD2. The CDR3 consists of 14 residues. The V gene end was trimmed by 7 bases and the J gene end by 4 bases; junction bases not matched to a gene: 5. Per the germline V gene, CDR1 is SGHTA and CDR2 is FQGNSA. CDR3 DNA: TGTGCCAGCACCAGCGGGGGGGCACCAGATACGCAGTATTTT. This translates into CASTSGGAPDTQYF.

This clone was observed a few times. The chain is built from TRBV6-4 and TRBJ1-1; 12 bases map to TRBD1. The CDR3 consists of 19 residues. Per germline, CDR1 MRHNA and CDR2 SNTAGT. The ends lost 0 bases at V and 4 bases at J; junction bases unmatched: 12. The DNA for the CDR3 is TGTGCCAGCAGTGACTCCATTAGGGACAGGGGGCGGCGGACCACTGAAGCTTTCTTT. Its protein is CASSDSIRDRGRRTTEAFF.

The chain combines TRBV18 with TRBJ2-7; D is possibly TRBD2 (5 bases). This CDR3 is built from 15 residues. Trimming took off 3 bases at V and 5 bases at J, with 17 bases between the two ends. Per germline, CDR1 KGHSH and CDR2 LQKENI. The CDR3 reads CASSPGISQGHEQYF. As DNA, the CDR3 is TGTGCCAGCTCACCCGGGATTTCCCAAGGGCACGAGCAGTACTTC.

Regarding this clone: Mismatch with germline at one junction end may stem from a read error. The chain joins TRBV10-3 to TRBJ1-1, with D possibly matching TRBD1 (5 bases). Per the germline V gene, CDR1 is ENHRY and CDR2 is SYGVKD. The CDR3 extends over 14 amino acids. The CDR3 DNA is TGTGCCGTCAGTGAGTCCCAGGGGAACACTGAAGCTTTCTTT. Its protein product is CAVSESQGNTEAFF.

This clone was counted only a few times. The CDR3 here is CAIRPGISSGNTIYF. The CDR3 DNA reads TGTGCCATCAGGCCAGGGATTAGCTCTGGAAACACCATATATTTT. The chain joins TRBV10-3 to TRBJ1-3; tentatively, D is TRBD1 (5 bases). Germline lookup yields CDR1 ENHRY and CDR2 SYGVKD. Trimming took 6 bases from V and 0 from J, leaving 12 bases between them. CDR3 size: 15 residues.

The V gene is TRBV5-1, the J gene TRBJ1-1; 7 bases match TRBD1. The CDR3 sequence is 12 residues long. Germline CDR1 and CDR2: SGHRS and YFSETQ. The trim removed 4 bases at V and 9 bases at J, leaving 6 bases unmatched. In DNA form, the CDR3 reads TGCGCCAGCAGCCCCGGGACAGATAAAGCTTTCTTT. Protein product: CASSPGTDKAFF.

In its sample, this clone was seen a few times. The V call is TRBV19, the J call TRBJ1-3; the D is unclear. Germline V gene data show CDR1 as LNHDA and CDR2 as SQIVND (reference sequence). This CDR3 has 15 amino acids. V was pared by 2 bases and J by 0 bases, with 8 bases between. The CDR3 DNA follows: TGTGCCAGTAGTATAAGCCGAACCTCTGGAAACACCATATATTTT. As protein: CASSISRTSGNTIYF. The variable domain in full, completed from reference TRBV19 and TRBJ1-3, reads DGGITQSPKYLFRKEGQNVTLSCEQNLNHDAMYWYRQDPGQGLRLIYYSQIVNDFQKGDIAEGYSVSREKKESFPLTVTSAQKNPTAFYLCASSISRTSGNTIYFGEGSWLTVV.

The rearrangement joins TRBV2 to TRBJ2-7; 8 bases agree with TRBD1. Per germline, CDR1 SNHLY and CDR2 FYNNEI. CDR3 length: 14 amino acids. V lost 6 bases to trimming and J lost 5 bases; unmatched junction nucleotides: 9. CDR3 protein: CASSTQGAGDEQYF. The CDR3 coding sequence is TGTGCCAGCAGCACCCAGGGGGCAGGCGACGAGCAGTACTTC.

The chain uses TRBV6-5 and TRBJ1-2, with D possibly matching TRBD1 (6 bases). This CDR3 comprises 13 residues. From germline, CDR1 is MNHEY and CDR2 SVGAGI. The V end lost 6 bases, the J end lost 5 bases, and 13 bases lay between the germline ends. CDR3 nucleotide sequence: TGTGCCAGCAGCACGGACAGTCAGTATGGCTACACCTTC. It specifies CASSTDSQYGYTF.

V and J are TRBV27 and TRBJ2-3; D remains ambiguous. The V gene's germline CDR1 is MNHEY and CDR2 SMNVEV (reference sequence). This CDR3 comprises 16 residues. V lost 2 bases and J 3 bases, leaving 15 bases between the germline ends. The CDR3 nucleotides are TGTGCCAGCAGTTTAATTGGCAGGATAATTACAGATACGCAGTATTTT. This encodes CASSLIGRIITDTQYF.

The chain has TRBV7-9 and TRBJ2-1; TRBD1 might be the D (5 bases). Trimming left V 0 bases short and J 0 bases short, with 12 bases between. This CDR3 contains 17 residues. Germline-derived CDR1 and CDR2 are SEHNR and FQNEAQ (reference sequence). The CDR3: CASSLALRTLSYNEQFF. CDR3 in DNA: TGTGCCAGCAGCTTAGCGTTGCGGACACTCTCCTACAATGAGCAGTTCTTC.

The V call is TRBV5-3, the J call TRBJ2-3; maybe TRBD1 (6 bases). TRBV5-3 has ORF status, its function being uncertain. V dropped 0 bases and J dropped 4 bases, with 6 bases sitting between them. This CDR3 spans 13 amino acids. The CDR3 region has the DNA TGTGCCAGAAGCTTGGACAGGGCAGATACGCAGTATTTT. Translating gives CARSLDRADTQYF.

The chain carries TRBV5-5 and TRBJ1-1; weak D call: TRBD1 (5 bases). The V gene lost 4 bases and the J gene lost 3 bases, with 19 bases spanning the gap. This CDR3 region has 16 residues. CDR1 and CDR2 from the germline V gene are SGHKS and YYEKEE (reference sequence). The CDR3 region has the DNA TGTGCCAGCAGCCCAGCGGGGGTGGGTGCGGACACTGAAGCTTTCTTT. It specifies CASSPAGVGADTEAFF.

The J gene is TRBJ1-2, the V gene TRBV5-4; D call uncertain. The germline gives CDR1 SGHNT, CDR2 YYREEE (reference sequence). The CDR3 is 13 amino acids. With 4 bases removed from V and 8 bases from J, the gap between germline ends came to 15 bases. CDR3 sequence (DNA): TGTGCCAGCAGCGGGGAGGCGTTGGTCGGCTACACCTTC. Translation gives CASSGEALVGYTF.

The chain joins TRBV29-1 to TRBJ2-1; TRBD2 matches at 10 bases. CDR1 is SQVTM, CDR2 ANQGSEA, per germline. CDR3 length equals 15 residues. V lost 2 bases to trimming and J lost 2 bases; unmatched junction nucleotides: 3. CDR3 in DNA: TGCAGCGTTGAACTAGCGGGGGTGGCCTACAATGAGCAGTTCTTC. This encodes CSVELAGVAYNEQFF.

This clone was counted only a few times. The V and J genes are TRBV5-8 and TRBJ1-6; 8 bases are a match to TRBD1. V lost 1 base, J lost 8 bases, and 8 bases stayed unmatched. The length of the CDR3 is 16 residues. Germline V gives CDR1 SGHTS, CDR2 YDEGEE. CDR3 nucleotides: TGTGCCAGCAGCTTGCCGGGGCGGACAGGGTATTCACCCCTCCACTTT. It specifies CASSLPGRTGYSPLHF.

Turning to this clone: The sample contains more than one DNA sequence encoding this CDR3. This chain links TRBV4-1 with TRBJ2-1; the D is unclear. Germline V gene data show CDR1 as MGHRA and CDR2 as YSYEKL. This CDR3 region has 17 residues. Trimming stripped 2 bases from V and 5 bases from J, with 19 bases between. The CDR3 here is CASSQTTIPPHDNEQFF. Written as DNA, the CDR3 is TGCGCCAGCAGCCAAACTACTATTCCCCCTCATGACAATGAGCAGTTCTTC.

This sequence joins TRBV27 and TRBJ1-1, with 7 positions matching TRBD1. Looked up from germline, CDR1 is MNHEY and CDR2 is SMNVEV (reference sequence). The CDR3 has 14 amino acids. The junction had 6 bases not matched to a gene; V was cut back by 5 bases and J by 3 bases. Written as DNA, the CDR3 is TGTGCCAGCAGTCCGGACAGGTCCCACACTGAAGCTTTCTTT. Translating it yields CASSPDRSHTEAFF.

In its sample, this clone was seen a few times. The chain carries TRBV4-1 and TRBJ2-3; 12 bases match TRBD2. J gave up 8 bases and V 4 bases, and 10 bases lay outside the gene matches. The germline CDR1 and CDR2 sequences are MGHRA and YSYEKL. CDR3 length equals 16 residues. The CDR3 reads CASSPWASGGAGTQYF. CDR3 coding DNA: TGCGCCAGCAGCCCTTGGGCTAGCGGGGGGGCCGGTACGCAGTATTTT.

The chain couples TRBV19 to TRBJ1-1; the match to TRBD1 covers 9 bases. The CDR3 contains 17 residues. The ends lost 5 bases at V and 0 bases at J; junction bases unmatched: 10. From germline, CDR1 is LNHDA and CDR2 SQIVND (reference sequence). In DNA, the CDR3 is TGTGCCAGTAGTTTCAAAGGACAGGGGCACATGAACACTGAAGCTTTCTTT. This sequence encodes CASSFKGQGHMNTEAFF. Looking up the rest from reference TRBV19 and TRBJ1-1 gives the full variable domain: DGGITQSPKYLFRKEGQNVTLSCEQNLNHDAMYWYRQDPGQGLRLIYYSQIVNDFQKGDIAEGYSVSREKKESFPLTVTSAQKNPTAFYLCASSFKGQGHMNTEAFFGQGTRLTVV.

For the CDR3, the DNA is TGTGCCACCAGCAGAGATCCGGCAGGGTGGGACACTGAAGCTTTCTTT. This gives the protein CATSRDPAGWDTEAFF. The chain has TRBV15 and TRBJ1-1, with D perhaps TRBD1 (5 bases). Germline CDR1 and CDR2: LNHNV and YYDKDF (reference sequence). The length of the CDR3 is 16 residues. The V end lost 0 bases, the J end lost 3 bases, and 14 bases lay between the germline ends.